The T cell receptor (beta chain) described here comes from a study of cytomegalovirus exposure and HLA in healthy donors. As for the study in general: An early release of data contained 70 million to 95 million unique TCRs, which came from HLA-typed donors. Findings and limits, study-wide: Many donors carried some public TCRs, although rarity characterized most TCR sequences. In a later analysis, HLA-associated TCR beta chains were more clonally expanded than equally common others.

CDR1 and CDR2 (germline): WSHSY, SAAADI. This CDR3 is 16 amino acids long. The germline V and J ends were trimmed by 8 bases and 0 bases, with 17 bases remaining between them. Both 60 Vbeta primers and 13 Jbeta primers went into the PCR. Measured with immunoSEQ multiplex PCR; TCRdb has only the in-frame clones, and not every one. The sample includes 150,000 to 200,000 clones, 70% to 90% seen only once; the top ten take about 1.9%. With regard to this clone: Its antigen is unknown.

At the time of sampling, donors were nominally healthy, though unrecorded immune exposures were likely. The sequenced sample consisted of PBMCs. The sequence was obtained from a woman between 18 and 30 years old in good health and CMV-seropositive. The V call is TRBV10-2, the J call TRBJ2-1, with D possibly being TRBD2 (5 bases). The CDR3, as DNA: TGCGCCAGCGACCCTAGAGGGAAGAGCTCCTACAATGAGCAGTTCTTC. Protein: CASDPRGKSSYNEQFF.